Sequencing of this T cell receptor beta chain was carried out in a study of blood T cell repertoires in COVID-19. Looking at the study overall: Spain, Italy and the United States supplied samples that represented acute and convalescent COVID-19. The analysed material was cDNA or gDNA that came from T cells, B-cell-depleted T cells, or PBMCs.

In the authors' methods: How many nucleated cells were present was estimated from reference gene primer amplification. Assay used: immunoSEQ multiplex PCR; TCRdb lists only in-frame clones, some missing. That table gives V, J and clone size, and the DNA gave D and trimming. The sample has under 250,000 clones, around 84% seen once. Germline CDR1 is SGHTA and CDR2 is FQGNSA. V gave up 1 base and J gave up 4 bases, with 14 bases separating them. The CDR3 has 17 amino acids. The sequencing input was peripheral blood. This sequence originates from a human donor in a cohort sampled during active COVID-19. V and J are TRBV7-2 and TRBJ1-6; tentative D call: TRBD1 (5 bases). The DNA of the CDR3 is TGTGCCAGCAGCTTAGTACGGGGGTCCCCGTATAATTCACCCCTCCACTTT. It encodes CASSLVRGSPYNSPLHF.